This T cell receptor (beta chain) was retrieved from a study of blood T cell repertoires in COVID-19. Study background: Researchers got acute and convalescent COVID-19 samples from the United States, Italy and Spain. PBMCs, B-cell-depleted T cells, or T cells were the source of the cDNA or gDNA that made up the material.

Method: immunoSEQ multiplex PCR; TCRdb's copy keeps in-frame clones and lacks some. The table has around 270,000 clones, around 87% seen once. Germline values: CDR1 DFQATT, CDR2 SNEGSKA (reference sequence). This CDR3 is built from 16 residues. With 3 bases clipped from V and 8 bases from J, the junction kept 15 bases outside the gene matches. The Seattle patients joined while their infection was active and were tracked longitudinally afterward. The sequencing sample was made of peripheral blood. The receptor's source is a woman aged 60-75 years with COVID-19, enrolled during active disease. The gene calls are TRBV20-1 and TRBJ2-1; 8 positions agree with TRBD2. The CDR3 DNA reads as TGCAGTGCTAGTAAAGCGGGAGTATCCCATAATTATGAGCAGTTCTTC. It specifies CSASKAGVSHNYEQFF.